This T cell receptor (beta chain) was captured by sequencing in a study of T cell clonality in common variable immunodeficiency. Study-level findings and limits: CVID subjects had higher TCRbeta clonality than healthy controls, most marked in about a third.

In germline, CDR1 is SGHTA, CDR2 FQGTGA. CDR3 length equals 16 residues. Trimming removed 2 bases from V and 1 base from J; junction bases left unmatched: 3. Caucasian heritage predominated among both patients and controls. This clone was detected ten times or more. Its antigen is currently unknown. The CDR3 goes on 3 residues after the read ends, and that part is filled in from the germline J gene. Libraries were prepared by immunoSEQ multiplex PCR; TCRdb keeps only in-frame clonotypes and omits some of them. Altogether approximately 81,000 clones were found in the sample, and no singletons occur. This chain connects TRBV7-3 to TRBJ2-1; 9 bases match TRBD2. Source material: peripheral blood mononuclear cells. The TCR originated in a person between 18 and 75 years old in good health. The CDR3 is CASSLGGRASYNEQFF. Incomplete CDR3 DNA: TGTGCCAGCAGCTTAGGCGGGAGGGCTTCCTACAATGAG.